The 24 T cell receptor beta chains given below trace back to one sample, sequenced in a study of blood T cell repertoires in COVID-19 (TCRdb year 2020). Library construction relied on the immunoSEQ multiplex PCR assay. TCRdb retrieved this table from immuneACCESS and kept in-frame rearrangements only. Not all clones are present; in checked studies, unresolved V genes account for under half, and no reason is known for the remainder. Present in this sample are 160,000 or so clones, 70% to 85% of which were seen just once. The ten largest clones add up to approximately 16% of the sample. Source material: PBMCs or T cells enriched from blood (not recorded which). Source of these receptors: a man aged 50-60 years who had recovered from COVID-19.

The chain uses TRBV12-3 or TRBV12-4 and TRBJ1-5, with 9 bases aligning to TRBD1. V lost 4 bases to trimming and J lost 7 bases; unmatched junction nucleotides: 2. The CDR3 runs to 13 residues. The CDR3 DNA sequence: TGTGCCAGCAGTTACAGGGGGCAACAGCCCCAGCATTTT. Translation: CASSYRGQQPQHF.

The chain has TRBV6-5 and TRBJ2-7; D is ambiguous. CDR1 and CDR2 from the germline V gene are MNHEY and SVGAGI. The CDR3 is 15 residues long. Trimming took off 0 bases at V and 4 bases at J, with 13 bases between the two ends. In DNA form, the CDR3 reads TGTGCCAGCAGTTACTCGGTCAGGAACTCGTACGAGCAGTACTTC. Its translation: CASSYSVRNSYEQYF.

The rearrangement uses TRBV11-1 and TRBJ1-2, with D perhaps TRBD1 (6 bases). Per germline, CDR1 SGHAT and CDR2 FQDESV (reference sequence). This CDR3 comprises 13 residues. Trimming left V 5 bases short and J 3 bases short, with 10 bases between. This CDR3 reads CASSPQGDYGYTF. The CDR3 region has the DNA TGTGCCAGCAGCCCACAGGGCGACTATGGCTACACCTTC.

The V and J genes are TRBV27 and TRBJ1-1; D gene uncertain. Trimming shortened V by 7 bases and J by 0 bases, and 15 bases separated the two germline ends. Germline CDR1 MNHEY, CDR2 SMNVEV (reference sequence). CDR3 length equals 15 residues. The CDR3: CASISPGRMNTEAFF. The CDR3 DNA sequence: TGTGCCAGCATTTCCCCCGGCAGGATGAACACTGAAGCTTTCTTT.

The chain employs TRBV30 and TRBJ1-5; no firm D call. With 2 bases removed from V and 3 bases from J, the gap between germline ends came to 8 bases. The germline V gene encodes CDR1 GTSNPN and CDR2 SVGIG (reference sequence). The CDR3 loop spans 13 amino acids. CDR3 protein: CAWSNQDNQPQHF. As DNA, the CDR3 is TGTGCCTGGAGTAACCAGGACAATCAGCCCCAGCATTTT.

This chain connects TRBV7-9 to TRBJ1-4, with D maybe TRBD1 (5 bases). Germline V lookup: CDR1 SEHNR, CDR2 FQNEAQ (reference sequence). The V and J ends lost 1 base and 3 bases respectively, with 9 bases between them. This CDR3 is built from 15 residues. The DNA for the CDR3 is TGTGCCAGCAGCTTAGTTCAGGGTGCTAATGAAAAACTGTTTTTT. It is translated as CASSLVQGANEKLFF.

A few counts support this clone. The chain combines TRBV2 with TRBJ1-5, with D possibly matching TRBD1 (6 bases). This CDR3 has 13 residues. Germline CDR1 reads SNHLY; CDR2 reads FYNNEI. Trimming shortened V by 5 bases and J by 7 bases, and 12 bases separated the two germline ends. The CDR3: CASSTRGIQPQHF. CDR3 nucleotide sequence: TGTGCCAGCAGTACCAGGGGAATCCAGCCCCAGCATTTT.

The chain couples TRBV18 to TRBJ1-5; 10 bases map to TRBD1. Trimming removed 6 bases from V and 4 bases from J; junction bases left unmatched: 6. The CDR3 has 15 amino acids. Germline-derived CDR1 and CDR2 are KGHSH and LQKENI. In DNA form, the CDR3 reads TGTGCCAGCTCCCCCTCGGACAGGGGGAATCAGCCCCAGCATTTT. It is translated as CASSPSDRGNQPQHF.

This rearrangement joins TRBV4-1 to TRBJ2-1; unclear D gene. The ends were cut back, 5 bases at V and 7 bases at J, with 15 bases in the middle. The CDR3 has 14 amino acids. Germline V lookup: CDR1 MGHRA, CDR2 YSYEKL. The CDR3 is CASSSRNDGNEQFF. CDR3 coding DNA: TGCGCCAGCAGCTCTCGAAACGACGGGAATGAGCAGTTCTTC.

This clone was seen only once. The chain couples TRBV2 to TRBJ1-6, with D perhaps TRBD1 (6 bases). CDR1 SNHLY and CDR2 FYNNEI come from the germline V gene. V was trimmed by 7 bases and J by 4 bases, leaving 14 bases between them. This CDR3 contains 15 residues. The CDR3 region has the DNA TGTGCCAGCACATCACAGGGTTCGTATAATTCACCCCTCCACTTT. Encoded protein: CASTSQGSYNSPLHF.

Comment on this clone: Other DNA sequences from this sample encode an identical CDR3 as well. The rearrangement uses TRBV5-4 and TRBJ2-1; tentatively, D is TRBD1 (5 bases). The germline gives CDR1 SGHNT, CDR2 YYREEE (reference sequence). The CDR3 has 13 amino acids. The ends were cut back, 5 bases at V and 4 bases at J, with 10 bases in the middle. The CDR3 protein is CASRSDSYNEQFF. In nucleotides, the CDR3 is TGTGCCAGCAGGTCTGACAGTTACAATGAGCAGTTCTTC.

CDR3 sequence: CASSLRTRNNEQFF. DNA of the CDR3: TGTGCCAGCAGCTTACGGACTAGAAACAATGAGCAGTTCTTC. The chain couples TRBV11-2 to TRBJ2-1; TRBD2 matches at 7 bases. Germline loops: CDR1 SGHAT, CDR2 FQNNGV. With V trimmed by 2 bases and J by 5 bases, 3 bases remained unmatched. The length of the CDR3 is 14 residues.

The genes are TRBV27 and TRBJ1-2; 8 bases are a match to TRBD1. Germline trimming cut 5 bases from V and 4 bases from J; bases unmatched to any gene: 9. The CDR3 totals 15 residues. Germline V gives CDR1 MNHEY, CDR2 SMNVEV (reference sequence). This CDR3 reads CASSNRTGRGYGYTF. As DNA, the CDR3 is TGTGCCAGCAGTAATCGGACAGGGAGGGGCTATGGCTACACCTTC.

This rearrangement joins TRBV9 to TRBJ1-5; 10 bases fit TRBD1. CDR1 and CDR2 from the germline V gene are SGDLS and YYNGEE. The CDR3 is 14 residues long. J was trimmed by 6 bases and V by 6 bases; bases with no gene match: 6. CDR3 residues: CASTPGQGGQPQHF. The CDR3 DNA reads TGTGCCAGCACCCCAGGACAGGGGGGTCAGCCCCAGCATTTT.

The V gene is TRBV2, the J gene TRBJ1-1, with D tentatively TRBD1 (6 bases). V was cut by 3 bases and J by 0 bases, with 11 bases left in between. The germline V gene encodes CDR1 SNHLY and CDR2 FYNNEI. The CDR3 spans 15 residues. CDR3 DNA: TGTGCCAGCAGTGACAACAGGGCGGTGAACACTGAAGCTTTCTTT. It encodes CASSDNRAVNTEAFF.

The rearrangement uses TRBV7-2 and TRBJ1-4; 8 positions match TRBD1. Germline CDR1 reads SGHTA; CDR2 reads FQGNSA. With 3 bases clipped from V and 3 bases from J, the junction kept 3 bases outside the gene matches. The CDR3 sequence is 15 residues long. CDR3 sequence: CASSFQGAANEKLFF. As DNA, the CDR3 is TGTGCCAGCAGCTTCCAGGGGGCGGCTAATGAAAAACTGTTTTTT.

As concerns this clone: Its ends do not fully match the called genes, so a read error is possible. The chain combines TRBV7-7 with TRBJ2-7; 10 positions match TRBD2. The CDR3 has 15 amino acids. Per the germline V gene, CDR1 is SSHAT and CDR2 is FNYEAQ (reference sequence). This CDR3 is CASSLAGGSKYEQYF. DNA of the CDR3: TGTGCTAGCAGCTTAGCGGGGGGTTCGAAATACGAGCAGTACTTC. Full variable domain (outside the CDR3, taken from reference TRBV7-7 and TRBJ2-7): GAGVSQSPRYKVTKRGQDVTLRCDPISSHATLYWYQQALGQGPEFLTYFNYEAQPDKSGLPSDRFSAERPEGSISTLTIQRTEQRDSAMYRCASSLAGGSKYEQYFGPGTRLTVT.

The chain employs TRBV5-1 and TRBJ1-2, with D possibly TRBD1 on 6 matching bases. The CDR3 length is 18 residues. Germline-derived CDR1 and CDR2 are SGHRS and YFSETQ. V shed 0 bases and J shed 2 bases, with 20 bases lying between them. CDR3 nucleotide sequence: TGCGCCAGCAGCTTGGGGCTCCAGGGGCTGGGGTACAACTATGGCTACACCTTC. Translated, it gives CASSLGLQGLGYNYGYTF.

The rearrangement links TRBV27 to TRBJ1-1, with 10 bases aligning to TRBD1. The CDR3 loop spans 14 amino acids. Germline loops: CDR1 MNHEY, CDR2 SMNVEV (reference sequence). Trimming cost V 7 bases and J 11 bases; bases outside gene matches: 13. CDR3 sequence reads: CASTLTGQGSEAFF. The CDR3 DNA is TGTGCCAGCACTCTCACGGGACAGGGGAGTGAGGCTTTCTTT.

The CDR3 nucleotides are TGCGCCAGCAGCGCTGAGATGGGAGCTAACTATGGCTACACCTTC. Translating gives CASSAEMGANYGYTF. The chain uses TRBV5-1 and TRBJ1-2; D unresolved. The CDR3 loop spans 15 amino acids. Trimming left V 4 bases short and J 0 bases short, with 13 bases between. Per the germline V gene, CDR1 is SGHRS and CDR2 is YFSETQ.

The chain employs TRBV6-5 and TRBJ2-5; 7 positions agree with TRBD1. CDR1 and CDR2 (germline): MNHEY, SVGAGI. V trimming: 2 bases; J trimming: 5 bases; junction bases outside the gene matches: 8. This CDR3 region has 15 residues. DNA for the CDR3: TGTGCCAGCAGTTACAGTCCCGGGACAGTTGAGACCCAGTACTTC. This sequence encodes CASSYSPGTVETQYF.

The chain joins TRBV3-1 (or the pseudogene TRBV3-2) to TRBJ2-5, with 7 bases that match TRBD1. The CDR3 runs 14 residues. V lost 3 bases, J lost 4 bases, and 5 bases stayed unmatched. The germline V gene encodes CDR1 LGHDT and CDR2 YNNKEL (reference sequence). The CDR3 DNA follows: TGTGCCAGCAGCCACCCTAGGGGGCCAGAGACCCAGTACTTC. Translated: CASSHPRGPETQYF.

The chain recombines TRBV30 with TRBJ2-2; TRBD2 matches 8 bases. Per germline, CDR1 GTSNPN and CDR2 SVGIG (reference sequence). The V and J ends lost 2 bases and 2 bases, in that order; junction bases with no gene match: 7. The CDR3 extends over 16 amino acids. The CDR3 DNA reads as TGTGCCTGGAGTTCGGCAGCGGGGGAAAACACCGGGGAGCTGTTTTTT. This translates into CAWSSAAGENTGELFF.

The V call is TRBV6-2 or TRBV6-3, the J call TRBJ2-7, with 9 bases lining up with TRBD2. The germline CDR1 and CDR2 sequences are MNHEY and SVGEGT. J was trimmed by 5 bases and V by 2 bases; bases with no gene match: 4. The CDR3 totals 14 residues. The CDR3 DNA is TGTGCCAGCAGTTACCCGGGACTAGCAAACGAGCAGTACTTC. Translated, it gives CASSYPGLANEQYF.